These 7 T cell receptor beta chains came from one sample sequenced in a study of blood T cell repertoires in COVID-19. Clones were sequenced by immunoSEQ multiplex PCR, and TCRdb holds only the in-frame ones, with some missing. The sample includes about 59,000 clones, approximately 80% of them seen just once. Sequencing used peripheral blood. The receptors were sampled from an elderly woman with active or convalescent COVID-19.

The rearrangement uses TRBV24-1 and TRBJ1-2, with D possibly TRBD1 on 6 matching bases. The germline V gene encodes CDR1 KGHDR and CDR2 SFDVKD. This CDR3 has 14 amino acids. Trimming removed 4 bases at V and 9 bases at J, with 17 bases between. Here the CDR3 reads CATSDQGSSDSYTF. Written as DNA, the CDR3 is TGTGCCACCAGTGACCAGGGGTCCTCAGACAGCTACACCTTC.

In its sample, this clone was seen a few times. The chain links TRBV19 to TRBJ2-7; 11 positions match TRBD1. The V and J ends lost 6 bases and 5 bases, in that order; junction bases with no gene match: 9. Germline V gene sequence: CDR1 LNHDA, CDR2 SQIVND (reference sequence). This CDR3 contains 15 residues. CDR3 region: CASSPGRTGGHEQYF. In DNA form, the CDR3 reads TGTGCCAGTAGCCCTGGGAGGACAGGGGGCCACGAGCAGTACTTC.

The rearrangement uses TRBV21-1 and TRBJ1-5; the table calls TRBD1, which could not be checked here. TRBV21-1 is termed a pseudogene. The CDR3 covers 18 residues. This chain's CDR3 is CASSKEKMGQDSNQPQHF. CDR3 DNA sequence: TGTGCCAGCAGCAAAGAAAAGATGGGACAAGATAGCAATCAGCCCCAGCATTTT.

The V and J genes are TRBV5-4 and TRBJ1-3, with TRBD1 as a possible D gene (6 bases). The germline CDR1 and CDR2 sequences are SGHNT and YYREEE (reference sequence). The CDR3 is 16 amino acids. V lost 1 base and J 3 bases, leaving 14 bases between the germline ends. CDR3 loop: CASSLRGAQGGNTIYF. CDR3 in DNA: TGTGCCAGCAGCTTGCGGGGGGCTCAAGGTGGAAACACCATATATTTT.

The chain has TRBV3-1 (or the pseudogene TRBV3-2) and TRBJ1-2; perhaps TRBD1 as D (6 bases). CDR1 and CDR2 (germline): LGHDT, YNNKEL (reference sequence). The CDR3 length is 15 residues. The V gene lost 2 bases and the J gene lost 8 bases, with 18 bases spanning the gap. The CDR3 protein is CASSQSLIRGGGYTF. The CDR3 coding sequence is TGTGCCAGCAGCCAATCTCTCATTAGGGGGGGAGGCTACACCTTC.

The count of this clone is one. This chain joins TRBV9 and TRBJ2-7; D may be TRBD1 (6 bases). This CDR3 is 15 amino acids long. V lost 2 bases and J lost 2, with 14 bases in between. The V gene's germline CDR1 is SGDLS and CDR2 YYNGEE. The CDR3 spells CASSVGPGDPYEQYF. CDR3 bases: TGTGCCAGCAGCGTTGGGCCAGGGGACCCCTACGAGCAGTACTTC.

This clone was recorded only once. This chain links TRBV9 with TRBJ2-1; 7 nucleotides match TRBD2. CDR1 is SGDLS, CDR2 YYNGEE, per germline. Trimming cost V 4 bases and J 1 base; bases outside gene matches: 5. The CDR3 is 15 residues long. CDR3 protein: CASSLGGGSYNEQFF. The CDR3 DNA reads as TGTGCCAGCAGCCTCGGGGGAGGGTCCTACAATGAGCAGTTCTTC.